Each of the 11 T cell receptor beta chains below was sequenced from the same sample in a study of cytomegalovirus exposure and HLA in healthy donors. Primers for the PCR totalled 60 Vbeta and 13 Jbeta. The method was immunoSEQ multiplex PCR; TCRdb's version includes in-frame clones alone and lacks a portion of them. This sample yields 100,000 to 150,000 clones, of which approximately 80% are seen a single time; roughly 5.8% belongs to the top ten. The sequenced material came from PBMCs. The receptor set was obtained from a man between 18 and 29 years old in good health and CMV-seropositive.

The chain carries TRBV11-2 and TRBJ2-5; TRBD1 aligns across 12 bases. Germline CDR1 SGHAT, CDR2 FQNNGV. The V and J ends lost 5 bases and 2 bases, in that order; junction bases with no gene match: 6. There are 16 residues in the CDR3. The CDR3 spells CASSPGQGAVQETQYF. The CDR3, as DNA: TGTGCCAGCAGCCCGGGACAGGGGGCCGTACAAGAGACCCAGTACTTC.

The CDR3 DNA is TGTGCCAGCAGCTTGAGCCCGACAGGGATAGTCGAAGAGACCCAGTACTTC. Amino acids: CASSLSPTGIVEETQYF. The genes are TRBV5-5 and TRBJ2-5; TRBD1 matches at 7 bases. V was pared by 1 base and J by 3 bases, with 12 bases of the junction left unmatched. The germline V gene has CDR1 SGHKS and CDR2 YYEKEE (reference sequence). The CDR3 length is 17 residues.

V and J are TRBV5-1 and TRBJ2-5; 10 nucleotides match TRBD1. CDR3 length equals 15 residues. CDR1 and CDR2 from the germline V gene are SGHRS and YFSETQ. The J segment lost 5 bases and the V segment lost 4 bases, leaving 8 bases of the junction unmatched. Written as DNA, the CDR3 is TGCGCCAGCAGCATCGGACAGGGGGGGGTGGAGACCCAGTACTTC. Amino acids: CASSIGQGGVETQYF.

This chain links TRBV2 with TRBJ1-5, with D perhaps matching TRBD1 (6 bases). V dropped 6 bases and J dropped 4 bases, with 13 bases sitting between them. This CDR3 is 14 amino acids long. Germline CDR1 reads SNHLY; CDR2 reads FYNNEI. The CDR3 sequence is CASRKDRSNQPQHF. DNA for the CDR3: TGTGCCAGCAGGAAGGACAGATCTAATCAGCCCCAGCATTTT.

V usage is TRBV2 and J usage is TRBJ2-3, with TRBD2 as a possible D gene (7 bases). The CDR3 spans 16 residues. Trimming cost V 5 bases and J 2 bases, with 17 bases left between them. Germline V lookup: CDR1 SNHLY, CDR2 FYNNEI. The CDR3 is CASSFTPAGATDTQYF. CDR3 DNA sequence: TGTGCCAGCAGTTTCACCCCGGCGGGGGCCACAGATACGCAGTATTTT.

CDR3: CASSQDIRGILTIFDYEQYF. CDR3 in DNA: TGTGCCAGCAGCCAAGATATTCGGGGGATCCTTACTATTTTCGACTACGAGCAGTACTTC. V usage is TRBV14 and J usage is TRBJ2-7; TRBD2 is a possible D gene (6 bases). Germline V gene lookup returns CDR1 SGHDN and CDR2 FVKESK. There are 20 residues in the CDR3. Trimming left V 0 bases short and J 3 bases short, with 27 bases between. Full variable domain (rest looked up from reference TRBV14 and TRBJ2-7): EAGVTQFPSHSVIEKGQTVTLRCDPISGHDNLYWYRRVMGKEIKFLLHFVKESKQDESGMPNNRFLAERTGGTYSTLKVQPAELEDSGVYFCASSQDIRGILTIFDYEQYFGPGTRLTVT.

CDR3 bases: TGTGACACACCAAGGACAGCTACCTATGGCTACACCTTC. Protein sequence: CDTPRTATYGYTF. This chain joins TRBV2 and TRBJ1-2; D is possibly TRBD1 (6 bases). The germline V gene has CDR1 SNHLY and CDR2 FYNNEI. The length of the CDR3 is 13 residues. The variable domain in full, with the rest retrieved from reference TRBV2 and TRBJ1-2, is EPEVTQTPSHQVTQMGQEVILRCVPISNHLYFYWYRQILGQKVEFLVSFYNNEISEKSEIFDDQFSVERPDGSNFTLKIRSTKLEDSAMYFCDTPRTATYGYTFGSGTRLTVV.

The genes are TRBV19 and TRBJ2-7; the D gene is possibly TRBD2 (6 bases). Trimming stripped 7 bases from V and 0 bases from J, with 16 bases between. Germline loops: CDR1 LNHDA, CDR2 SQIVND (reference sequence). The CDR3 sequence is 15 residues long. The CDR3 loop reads CASTQAGRGSYEQYF. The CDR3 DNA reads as TGTGCCAGTACTCAGGCCGGGAGAGGCTCCTACGAGCAGTACTTC.

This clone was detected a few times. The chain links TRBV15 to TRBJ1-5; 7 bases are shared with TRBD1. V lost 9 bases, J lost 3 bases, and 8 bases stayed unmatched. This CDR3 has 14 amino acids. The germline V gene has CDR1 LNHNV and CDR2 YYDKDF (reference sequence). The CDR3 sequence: CATDDRVYNQPQHF. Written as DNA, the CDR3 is TGTGCCACTGATGACAGGGTCTACAATCAGCCCCAGCATTTT.

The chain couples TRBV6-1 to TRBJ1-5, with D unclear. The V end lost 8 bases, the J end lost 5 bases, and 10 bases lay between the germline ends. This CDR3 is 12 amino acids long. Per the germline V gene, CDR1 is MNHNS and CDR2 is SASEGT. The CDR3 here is CASRQEDQPQHF. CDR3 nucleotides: TGTGCCAGCCGGCAGGAGGATCAGCCCCAGCATTTT.

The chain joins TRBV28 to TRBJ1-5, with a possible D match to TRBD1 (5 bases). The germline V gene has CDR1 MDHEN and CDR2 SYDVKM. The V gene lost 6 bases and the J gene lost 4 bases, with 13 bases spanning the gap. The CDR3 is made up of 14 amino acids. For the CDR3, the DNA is TGTGCCAGCAGCTCCGACAGTTCGAATCAGCCCCAGCATTTT. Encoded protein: CASSSDSSNQPQHF.